This TCR beta chain stems from a study of follicular helper T cells after annual influenza vaccination. Study at large: Blood was drawn on days 0, 7 and 28 after vaccination.

Study outcomes and limitations: Most later recoveries of Day 7 ICOS+CD38+ clones were ICOS-CD38- cTfh.

This clone has only a few counts. Its antigen is not identified. Germline V gene lookup returns CDR1 SNHLY and CDR2 FYNNEI. V gave up 4 bases and J gave up 6 bases, with 7 bases separating them. This CDR3 contains 11 residues. Stated time point: 2015-2016 season, pre-vaccination. Sorted blood CD4 subsets were sequenced before and after adults received seasonal inactivated influenza vaccine. Non-naive CD4+CXCR5+PD-1+ cTfh were sorted into ICOS+CD38+ and ICOS-CD38- fractions. Produced via immunoSEQ multiplex PCR; TCRdb's table is partial and in-frame only. The table includes 9,500 to 15,000 clones, 80% detected once.

Sequencing used CXCR5+ CD38- circulating T follicular helper cells from blood, obtained on the day of influenza vaccination. Subset meaning: circulating Tfh, non-naive CD4+CXCR5+PD-1+ (ICOS+CD38+ or ICOS-CD38-). This TCR was recovered from an adult who received the influenza vaccine. This chain connects TRBV2 to TRBJ2-7; D is uncertain. CDR3 in DNA: TGTGCCAGCAGTGCTAATCTCGAGCAGTACTTC. Translated: CASSANLEQYF.